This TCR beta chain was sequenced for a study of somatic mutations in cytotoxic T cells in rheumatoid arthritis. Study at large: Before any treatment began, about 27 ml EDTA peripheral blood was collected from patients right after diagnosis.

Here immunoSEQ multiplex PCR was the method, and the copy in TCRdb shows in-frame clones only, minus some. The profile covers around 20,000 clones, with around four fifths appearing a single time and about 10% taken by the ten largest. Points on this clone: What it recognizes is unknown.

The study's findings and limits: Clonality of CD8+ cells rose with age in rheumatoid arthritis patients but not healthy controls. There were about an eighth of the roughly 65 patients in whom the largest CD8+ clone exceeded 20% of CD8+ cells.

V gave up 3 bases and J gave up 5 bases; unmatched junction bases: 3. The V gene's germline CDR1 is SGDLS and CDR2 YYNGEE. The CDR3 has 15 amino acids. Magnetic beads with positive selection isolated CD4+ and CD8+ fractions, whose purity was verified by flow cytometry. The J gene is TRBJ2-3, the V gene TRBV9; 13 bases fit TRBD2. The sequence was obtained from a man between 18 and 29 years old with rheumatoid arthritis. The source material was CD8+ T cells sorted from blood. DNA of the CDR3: TGTGCCAGCAGCGAAGGACTAGCGGGGGTAGATACGCAGTATTTT. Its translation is CASSEGLAGVDTQYF.